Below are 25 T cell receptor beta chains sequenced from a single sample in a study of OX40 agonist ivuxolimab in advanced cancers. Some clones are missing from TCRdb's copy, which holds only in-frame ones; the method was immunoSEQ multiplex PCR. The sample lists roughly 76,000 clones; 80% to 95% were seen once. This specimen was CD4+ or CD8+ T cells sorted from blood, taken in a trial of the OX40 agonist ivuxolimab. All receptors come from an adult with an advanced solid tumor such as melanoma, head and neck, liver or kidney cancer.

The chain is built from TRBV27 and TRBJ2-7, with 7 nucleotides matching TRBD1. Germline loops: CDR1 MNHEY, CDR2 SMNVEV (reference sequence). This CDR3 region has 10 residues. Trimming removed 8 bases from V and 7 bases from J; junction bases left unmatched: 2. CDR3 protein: CASGQVEQYF. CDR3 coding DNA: TGTGCCAGCGGACAGGTGGAGCAGTACTTC.

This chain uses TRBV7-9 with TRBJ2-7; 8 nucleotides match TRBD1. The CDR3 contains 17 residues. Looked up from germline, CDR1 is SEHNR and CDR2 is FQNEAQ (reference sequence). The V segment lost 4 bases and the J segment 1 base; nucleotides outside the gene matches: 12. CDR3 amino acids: CASSSTNQGAASYEQYF. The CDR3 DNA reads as TGTGCCAGCAGCTCGACCAATCAGGGGGCAGCATCCTACGAGCAGTACTTC.

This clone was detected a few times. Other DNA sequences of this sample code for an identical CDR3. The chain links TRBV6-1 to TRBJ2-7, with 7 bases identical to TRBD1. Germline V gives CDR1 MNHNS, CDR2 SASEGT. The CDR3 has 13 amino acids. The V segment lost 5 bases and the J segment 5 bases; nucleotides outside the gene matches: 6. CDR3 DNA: TGTGCCAGCAGTTGGCGACAGGGAAACGAGCAGTACTTC. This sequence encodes CASSWRQGNEQYF.

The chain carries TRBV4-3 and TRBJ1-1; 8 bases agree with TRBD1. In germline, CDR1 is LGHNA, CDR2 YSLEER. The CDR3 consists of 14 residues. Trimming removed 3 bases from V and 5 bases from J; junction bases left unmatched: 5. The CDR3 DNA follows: TGCGCCAGCAGCCAGGAGCACAGGGGGACTGAAGCTTTCTTT. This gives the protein CASSQEHRGTEAFF.

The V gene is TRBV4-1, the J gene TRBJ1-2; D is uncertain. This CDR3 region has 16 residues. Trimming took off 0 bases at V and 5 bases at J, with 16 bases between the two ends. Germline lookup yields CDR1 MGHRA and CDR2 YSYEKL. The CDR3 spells CASSQEIPHGTYGYTF. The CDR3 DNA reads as TGCGCCAGCAGCCAAGAGATCCCGCACGGCACATATGGCTACACCTTC.

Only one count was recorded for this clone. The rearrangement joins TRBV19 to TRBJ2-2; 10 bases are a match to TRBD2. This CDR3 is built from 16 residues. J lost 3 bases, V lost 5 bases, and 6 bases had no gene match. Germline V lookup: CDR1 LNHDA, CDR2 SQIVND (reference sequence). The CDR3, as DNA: TGTGCCAGTAGTCTGGCTAGCGGGAGTTACACCGGGGAGCTGTTTTTT. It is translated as CASSLASGSYTGELFF.

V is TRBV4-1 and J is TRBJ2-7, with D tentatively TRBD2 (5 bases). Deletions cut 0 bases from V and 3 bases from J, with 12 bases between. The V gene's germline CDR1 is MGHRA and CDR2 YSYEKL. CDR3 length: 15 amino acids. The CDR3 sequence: CASSQDRGIGYEQYF. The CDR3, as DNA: TGCGCCAGCAGCCAAGATCGGGGAATCGGCTACGAGCAGTACTTC.

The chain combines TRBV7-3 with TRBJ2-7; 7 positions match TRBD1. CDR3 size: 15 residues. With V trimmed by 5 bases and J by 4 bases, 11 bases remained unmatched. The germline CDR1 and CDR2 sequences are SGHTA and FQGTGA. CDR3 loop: CASSPTGVTGYEQYF. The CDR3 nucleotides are TGTGCCAGCAGCCCCACAGGGGTGACGGGATACGAGCAGTACTTC.

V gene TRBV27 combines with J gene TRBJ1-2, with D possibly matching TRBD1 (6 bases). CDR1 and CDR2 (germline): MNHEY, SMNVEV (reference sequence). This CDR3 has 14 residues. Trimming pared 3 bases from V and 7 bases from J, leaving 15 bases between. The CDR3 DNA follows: TGTGCCAGCAGTTTCTTGGGGGGGGCAGGTGGCTACACCTTC. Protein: CASSFLGGAGGYTF.

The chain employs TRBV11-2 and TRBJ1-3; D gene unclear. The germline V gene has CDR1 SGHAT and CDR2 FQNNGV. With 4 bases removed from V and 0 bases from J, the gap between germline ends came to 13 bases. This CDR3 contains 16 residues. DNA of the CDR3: TGTGCCAGCAGCTCCTTCGGGTCAGGCTCTGGAAACACCATATATTTT. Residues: CASSSFGSGSGNTIYF.

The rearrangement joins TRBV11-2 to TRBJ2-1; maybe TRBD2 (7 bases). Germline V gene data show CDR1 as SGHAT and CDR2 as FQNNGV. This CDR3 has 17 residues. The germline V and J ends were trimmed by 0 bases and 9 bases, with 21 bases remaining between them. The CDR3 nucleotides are TGTGCCAGCAGCTTAGACAGGGGAACCCGGGACTACCTTGAGCAGTTCTTC. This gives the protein CASSLDRGTRDYLEQFF.

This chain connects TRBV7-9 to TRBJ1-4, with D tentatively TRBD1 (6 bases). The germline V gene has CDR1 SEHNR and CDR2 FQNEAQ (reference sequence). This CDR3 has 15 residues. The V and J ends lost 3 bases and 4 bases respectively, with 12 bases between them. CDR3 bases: TGTGCCAGCAGCTTTACGACAGGAGTTAATGAAAAACTGTTTTTT. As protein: CASSFTTGVNEKLFF.

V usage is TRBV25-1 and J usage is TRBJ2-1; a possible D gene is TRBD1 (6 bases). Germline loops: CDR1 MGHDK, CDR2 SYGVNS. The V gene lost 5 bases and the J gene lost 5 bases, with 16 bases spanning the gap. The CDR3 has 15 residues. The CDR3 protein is CASSFPGVGNNEQFF. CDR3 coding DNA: TGTGCCAGCAGTTTCCCAGGGGTCGGTAACAATGAGCAGTTCTTC.

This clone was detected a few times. CDR3 loop: CASSYGTPNTEAFF. CDR3 in DNA: TGTGCCAGCAGCTATGGGACACCGAACACTGAAGCTTTCTTT. V usage is TRBV5-4 and J usage is TRBJ1-1, with D tentatively TRBD1 (6 bases). CDR3 size: 14 residues. The germline V and J ends were trimmed by 3 bases and 1 base, with 10 bases remaining between them. Germline V lookup: CDR1 SGHNT, CDR2 YYREEE (reference sequence).

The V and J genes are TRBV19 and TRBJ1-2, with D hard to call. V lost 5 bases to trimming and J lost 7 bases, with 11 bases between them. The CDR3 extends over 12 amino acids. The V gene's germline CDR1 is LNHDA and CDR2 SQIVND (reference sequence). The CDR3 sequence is CASSEGLVGYTF. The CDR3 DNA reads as TGTGCCAGTAGTGAAGGGCTCGTTGGCTACACCTTC.

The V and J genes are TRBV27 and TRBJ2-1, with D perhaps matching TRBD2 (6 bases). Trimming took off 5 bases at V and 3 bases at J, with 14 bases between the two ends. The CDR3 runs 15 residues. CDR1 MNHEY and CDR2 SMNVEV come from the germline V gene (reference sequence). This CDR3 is CASSPPGGHYNEQFF. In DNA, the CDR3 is TGTGCCAGCAGTCCCCCCGGGGGTCACTACAATGAGCAGTTCTTC.

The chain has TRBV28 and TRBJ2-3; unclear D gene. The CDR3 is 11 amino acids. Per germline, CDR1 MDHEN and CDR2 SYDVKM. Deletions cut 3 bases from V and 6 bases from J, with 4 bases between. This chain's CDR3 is CASSLMDTQYF. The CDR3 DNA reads TGTGCCAGCAGTTTGATGGATACGCAGTATTTT.

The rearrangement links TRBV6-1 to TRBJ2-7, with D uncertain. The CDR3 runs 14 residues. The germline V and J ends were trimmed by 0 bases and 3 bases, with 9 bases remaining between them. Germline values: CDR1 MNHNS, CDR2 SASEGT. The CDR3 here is CASSEADQIYEQYF. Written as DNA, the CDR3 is TGTGCCAGCAGTGAAGCGGACCAAATCTACGAGCAGTACTTC.

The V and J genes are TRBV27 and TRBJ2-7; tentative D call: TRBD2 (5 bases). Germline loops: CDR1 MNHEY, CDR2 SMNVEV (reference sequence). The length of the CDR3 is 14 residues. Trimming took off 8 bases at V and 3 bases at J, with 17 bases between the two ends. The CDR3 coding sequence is TGTGCCAGCGGACTCTCTCCTGTGAACTACGAGCAGTACTTC. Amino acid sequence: CASGLSPVNYEQYF.

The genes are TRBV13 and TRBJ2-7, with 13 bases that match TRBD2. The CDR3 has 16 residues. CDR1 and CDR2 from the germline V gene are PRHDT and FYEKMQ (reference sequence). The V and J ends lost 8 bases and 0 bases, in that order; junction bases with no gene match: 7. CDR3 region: CASSGLAGPSSYEQYF. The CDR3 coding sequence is TGTGCCAGCTCGGGACTAGCGGGACCCAGCTCCTACGAGCAGTACTTC.

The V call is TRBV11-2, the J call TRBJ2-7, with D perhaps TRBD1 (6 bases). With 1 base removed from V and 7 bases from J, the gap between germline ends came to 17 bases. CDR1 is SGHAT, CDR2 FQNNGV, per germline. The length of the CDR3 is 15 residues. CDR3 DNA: TGTGCCAGCAGCTTAGGACAGGCCCTCGGGGTAGAGCAGTACTTC. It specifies CASSLGQALGVEQYF.

For the CDR3, the DNA is TGTGCCAGCAGCTCGGGGGATAACTATGGCTACACCTTC. It codes for CASSSGDNYGYTF. The chain joins TRBV9 to TRBJ1-2; TRBD1 is a possible D gene (5 bases). V was cut by 4 bases and J by 1 base, with 8 bases left in between. Per germline, CDR1 SGDLS and CDR2 YYNGEE. This CDR3 is 13 amino acids long. The full variable domain, completed using reference TRBV9 and TRBJ1-2, is DSGVTQTPKHLITATGQRVTLRCSPRSGDLSVYWYQQSLDQGLQFLIQYYNGEERAKGNILERFSAQQFPDLHSELNLSSLELGDSALYFCASSSGDNYGYTFGSGTRLTVV.

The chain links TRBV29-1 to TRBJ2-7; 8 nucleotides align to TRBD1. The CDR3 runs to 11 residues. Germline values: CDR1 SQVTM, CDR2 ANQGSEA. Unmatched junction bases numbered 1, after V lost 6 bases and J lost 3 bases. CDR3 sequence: CSVGQDYEQYF. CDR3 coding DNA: TGCAGCGTGGGACAGGACTACGAGCAGTACTTC.

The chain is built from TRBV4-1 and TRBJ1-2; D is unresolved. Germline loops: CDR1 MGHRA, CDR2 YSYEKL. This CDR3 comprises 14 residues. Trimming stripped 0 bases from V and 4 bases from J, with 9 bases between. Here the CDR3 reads CASSQEAQLYGYTF. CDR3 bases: TGCGCCAGCAGCCAAGAGGCACAGCTCTATGGCTACACCTTC.

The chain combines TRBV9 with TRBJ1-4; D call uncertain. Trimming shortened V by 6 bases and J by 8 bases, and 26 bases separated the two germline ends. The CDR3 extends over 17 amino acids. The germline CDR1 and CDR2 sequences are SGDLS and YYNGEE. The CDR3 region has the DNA TGTGCCAGCAAGACCCCCGAGCCCCAGGCAGGTCGGGAAAAACTGTTTTTT. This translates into CASKTPEPQAGREKLFF. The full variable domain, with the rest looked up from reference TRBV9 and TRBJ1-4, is DSGVTQTPKHLITATGQRVTLRCSPRSGDLSVYWYQQSLDQGLQFLIQYYNGEERAKGNILERFSAQQFPDLHSELNLSSLELGDSALYFCASKTPEPQAGREKLFFGSGTQLSVL.